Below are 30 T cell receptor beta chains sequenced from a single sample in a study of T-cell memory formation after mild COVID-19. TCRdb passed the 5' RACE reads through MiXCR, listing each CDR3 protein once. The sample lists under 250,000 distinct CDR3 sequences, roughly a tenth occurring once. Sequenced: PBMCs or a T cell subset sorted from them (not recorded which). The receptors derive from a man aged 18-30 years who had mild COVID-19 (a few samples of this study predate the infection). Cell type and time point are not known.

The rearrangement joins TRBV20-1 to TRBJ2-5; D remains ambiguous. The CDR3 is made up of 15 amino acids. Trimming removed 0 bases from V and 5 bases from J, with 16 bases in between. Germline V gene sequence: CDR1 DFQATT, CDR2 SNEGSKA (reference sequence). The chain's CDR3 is CSARDRTSFEETQYF. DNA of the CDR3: TGCAGTGCTAGAGATCGCACTTCTTTCGAGGAGACCCAGTACTTC.

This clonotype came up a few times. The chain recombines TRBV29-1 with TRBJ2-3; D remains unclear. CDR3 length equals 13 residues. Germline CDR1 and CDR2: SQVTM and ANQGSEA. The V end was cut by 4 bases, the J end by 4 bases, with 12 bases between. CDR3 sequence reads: CSVVRAGPDTQYF. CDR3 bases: TGCAGCGTTGTCCGGGCCGGGCCAGATACGCAGTATTTT.

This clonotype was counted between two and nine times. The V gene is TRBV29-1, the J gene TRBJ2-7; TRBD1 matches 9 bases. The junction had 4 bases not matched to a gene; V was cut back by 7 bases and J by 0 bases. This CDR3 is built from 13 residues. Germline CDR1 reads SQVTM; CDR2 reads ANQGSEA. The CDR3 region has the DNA TGCAGCGGGACAGGGGTGTCCTCCTACGAGCAGTACTTC. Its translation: CSGTGVSSYEQYF.

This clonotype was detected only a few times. In DNA form, the CDR3 reads TGTGCCAGCAGCCCACGGGACGCCGGAGAGACCCAGTACTTC. It encodes CASSPRDAGETQYF. The chain joins TRBV11-2 to TRBJ2-5; D assignment may be TRBD1 or TRBD2 (5 bases each). V lost 5 bases, J lost 4 bases, and 14 bases lay in between. CDR3 length equals 14 residues. Per germline, CDR1 SGHAT and CDR2 FQNNGV.

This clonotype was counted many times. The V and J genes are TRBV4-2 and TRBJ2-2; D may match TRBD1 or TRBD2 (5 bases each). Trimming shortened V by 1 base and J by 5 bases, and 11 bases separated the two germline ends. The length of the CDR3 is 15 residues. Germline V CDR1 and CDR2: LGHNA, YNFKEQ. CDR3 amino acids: CASSQVGDETGELFF. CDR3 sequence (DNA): TGTGCCAGCAGCCAAGTAGGGGACGAAACCGGGGAGCTGTTTTTT.

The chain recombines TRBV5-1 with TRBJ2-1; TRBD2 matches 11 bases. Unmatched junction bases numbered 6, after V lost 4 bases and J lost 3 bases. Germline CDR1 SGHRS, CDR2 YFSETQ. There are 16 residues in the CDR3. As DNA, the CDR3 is TGCGCCAGCAGCCTGGGACTAGCGGCCAGCTACAATGAGCAGTTCTTC. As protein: CASSLGLAASYNEQFF.

The CDR3 region is CSARDRKGGTGELFF. The CDR3 DNA sequence: TGCAGTGCTAGAGATCGAAAGGGAGGGACCGGGGAGCTGTTTTTT. The J gene is TRBJ2-2, the V gene TRBV20-1; 7 bases align to TRBD2. Germline lookup yields CDR1 DFQATT and CDR2 SNEGSKA (reference sequence). The V gene end was trimmed by 0 bases and the J gene end by 5 bases; junction bases not matched to a gene: 6. This CDR3 contains 15 residues.

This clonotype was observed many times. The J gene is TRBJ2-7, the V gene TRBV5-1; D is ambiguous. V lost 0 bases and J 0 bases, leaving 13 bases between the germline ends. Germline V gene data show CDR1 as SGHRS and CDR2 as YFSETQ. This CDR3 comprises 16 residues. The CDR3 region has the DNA TGCGCCAGCAGCTTGGGGAAAGGACGGAGCTCCTACGAGCAGTACGTC. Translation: CASSLGKGRSSYEQYV.

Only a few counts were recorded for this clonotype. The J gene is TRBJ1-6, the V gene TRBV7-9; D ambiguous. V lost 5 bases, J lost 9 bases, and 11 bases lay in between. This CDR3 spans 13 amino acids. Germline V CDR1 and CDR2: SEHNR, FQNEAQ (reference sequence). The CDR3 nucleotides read TGTGCCAGCAGCCGCGTATGGGGTTCACCCCTCCACTTT. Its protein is CASSRVWGSPLHF.

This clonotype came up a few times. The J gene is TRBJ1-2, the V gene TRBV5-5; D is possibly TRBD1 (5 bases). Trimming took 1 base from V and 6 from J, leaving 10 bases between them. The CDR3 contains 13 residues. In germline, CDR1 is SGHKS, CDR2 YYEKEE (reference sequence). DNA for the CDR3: TGTGCCAGCAGCTTGACAGGCCTCAATGGCTACACCTTC. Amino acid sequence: CASSLTGLNGYTF.

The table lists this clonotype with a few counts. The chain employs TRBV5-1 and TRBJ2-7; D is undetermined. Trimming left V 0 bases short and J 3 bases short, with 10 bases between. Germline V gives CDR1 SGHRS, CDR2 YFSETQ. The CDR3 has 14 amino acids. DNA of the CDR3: TGCGCCAGCAGCTTGGTATGGATAGACTACGAGCAGTACGTC. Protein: CASSLVWIDYEQYV.

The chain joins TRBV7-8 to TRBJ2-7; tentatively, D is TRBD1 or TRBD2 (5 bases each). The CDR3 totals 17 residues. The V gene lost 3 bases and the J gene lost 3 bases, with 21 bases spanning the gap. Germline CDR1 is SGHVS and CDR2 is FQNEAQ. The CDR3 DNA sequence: TGTGCCAGCAGCTTGGGGGACGGGGAGTCATACATCTACGAGCAGTACGTC. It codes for CASSLGDGESYIYEQYV.

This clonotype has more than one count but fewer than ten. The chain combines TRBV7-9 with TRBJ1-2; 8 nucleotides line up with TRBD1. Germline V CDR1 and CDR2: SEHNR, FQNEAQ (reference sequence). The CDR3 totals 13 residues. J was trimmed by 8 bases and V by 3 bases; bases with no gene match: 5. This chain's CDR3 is CASSLTGEDGYTF. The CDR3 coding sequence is TGTGCCAGCAGCTTGACAGGGGAAGACGGCTACACCTTC.

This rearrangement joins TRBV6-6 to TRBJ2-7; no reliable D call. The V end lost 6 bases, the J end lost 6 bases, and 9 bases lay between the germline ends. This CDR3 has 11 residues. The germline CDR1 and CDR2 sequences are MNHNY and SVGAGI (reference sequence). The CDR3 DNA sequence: TGTGCCAGCAGCGGGTTAACCGAGCAGTACGTC. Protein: CASSGLTEQYV.

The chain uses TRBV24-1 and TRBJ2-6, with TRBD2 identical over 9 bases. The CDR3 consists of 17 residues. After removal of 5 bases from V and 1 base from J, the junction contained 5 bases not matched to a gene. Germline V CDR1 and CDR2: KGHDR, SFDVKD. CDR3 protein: CATSARAGGSGANVLTF. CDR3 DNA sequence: TGTGCCACCAGTGCCCGCGCGGGAGGGTCTGGGGCCAACGTCCTGACTTTC.

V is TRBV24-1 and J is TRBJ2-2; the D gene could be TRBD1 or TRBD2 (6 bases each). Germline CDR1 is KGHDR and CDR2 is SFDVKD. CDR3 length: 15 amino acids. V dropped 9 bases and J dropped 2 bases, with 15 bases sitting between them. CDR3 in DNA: TGTGCCACCGCCGGGGGACATCATAACACCGGGGAGCTGTTTTTT. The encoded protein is CATAGGHHNTGELFF.

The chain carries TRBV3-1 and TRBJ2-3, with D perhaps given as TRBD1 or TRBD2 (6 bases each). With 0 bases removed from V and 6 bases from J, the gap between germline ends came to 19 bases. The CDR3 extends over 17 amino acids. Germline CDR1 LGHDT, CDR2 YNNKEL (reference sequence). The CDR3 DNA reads TGTGCCAGCAGCCAAGAGGGGCCCGGGGGCTGGACTGATACGCAGTATTTT. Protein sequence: CASSQEGPGGWTDTQYF.

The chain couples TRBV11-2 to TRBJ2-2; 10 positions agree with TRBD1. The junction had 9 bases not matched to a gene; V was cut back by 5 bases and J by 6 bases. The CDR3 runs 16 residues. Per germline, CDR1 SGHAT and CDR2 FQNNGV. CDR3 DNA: TGTGCCAGCAGCCCGTGGACAGGGGGAAACTCCGGGGAGCTGTTTTTT. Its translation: CASSPWTGGNSGELFF.

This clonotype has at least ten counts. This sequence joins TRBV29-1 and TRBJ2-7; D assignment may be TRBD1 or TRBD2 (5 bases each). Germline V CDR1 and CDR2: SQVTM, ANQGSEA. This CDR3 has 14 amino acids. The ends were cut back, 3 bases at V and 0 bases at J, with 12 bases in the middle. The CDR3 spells CSVETRDHSYEQYF. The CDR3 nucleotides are TGCAGCGTTGAGACCAGGGACCACTCCTACGAGCAGTACTTC.

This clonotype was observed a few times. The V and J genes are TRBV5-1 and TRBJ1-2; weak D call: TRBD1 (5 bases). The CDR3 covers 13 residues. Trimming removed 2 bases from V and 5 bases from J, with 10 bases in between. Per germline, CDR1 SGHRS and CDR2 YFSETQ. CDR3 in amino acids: CASSFGGEYGYTF. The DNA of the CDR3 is TGCGCCAGCAGCTTCGGGGGAGAGTATGGCTACACCTTC.

CDR3 in DNA: TGTGCCATCAGTGTCTCCACAGATAACTATGGCTACACCTTC. Translating gives CAISVSTDNYGYTF. The chain joins TRBV10-3 to TRBJ1-2; D call uncertain. The ends were cut back, 4 bases at V and 1 base at J, with 10 bases in the middle. CDR3 size: 14 residues. Germline assignment: CDR1 ENHRY and CDR2 SYGVKD.

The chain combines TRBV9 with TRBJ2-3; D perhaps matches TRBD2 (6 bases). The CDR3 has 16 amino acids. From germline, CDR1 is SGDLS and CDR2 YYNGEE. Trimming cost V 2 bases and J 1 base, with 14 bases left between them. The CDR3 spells CASSVDGWGGTDTQYF. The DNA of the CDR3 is TGTGCCAGCAGCGTTGACGGCTGGGGGGGCACAGATACGCAGTATTTT.

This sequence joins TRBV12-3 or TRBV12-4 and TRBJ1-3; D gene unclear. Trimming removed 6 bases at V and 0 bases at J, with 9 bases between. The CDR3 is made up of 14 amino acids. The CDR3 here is CASSRLVSGNTIYF. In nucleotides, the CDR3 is TGTGCCAGCAGCCGTCTGGTCTCTGGAAACACCATATATTTT.

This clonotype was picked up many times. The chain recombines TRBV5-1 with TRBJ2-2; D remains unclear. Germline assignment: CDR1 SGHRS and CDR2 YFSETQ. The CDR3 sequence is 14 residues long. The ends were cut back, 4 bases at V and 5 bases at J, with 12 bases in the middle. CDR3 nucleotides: TGCGCCAGCAGCGTTCAAGGAACAACCGGGGAGCTGTTTTTT. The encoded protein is CASSVQGTTGELFF.

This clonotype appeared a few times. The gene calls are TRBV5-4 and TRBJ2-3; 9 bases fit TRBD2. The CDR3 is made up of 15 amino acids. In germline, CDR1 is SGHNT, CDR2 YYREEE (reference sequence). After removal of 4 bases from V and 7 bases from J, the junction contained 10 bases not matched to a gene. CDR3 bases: TGTGCCAGCAGCCAGGGGACTAGCCCCACGAATACGCAGTATTTT. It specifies CASSQGTSPTNTQYF.

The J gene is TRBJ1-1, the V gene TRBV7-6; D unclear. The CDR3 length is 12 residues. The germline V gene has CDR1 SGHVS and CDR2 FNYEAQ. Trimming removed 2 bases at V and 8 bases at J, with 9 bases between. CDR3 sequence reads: CASSLHSSEAFF. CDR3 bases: TGTGCCAGCAGCTTACACAGCAGCGAAGCTTTCTTT.

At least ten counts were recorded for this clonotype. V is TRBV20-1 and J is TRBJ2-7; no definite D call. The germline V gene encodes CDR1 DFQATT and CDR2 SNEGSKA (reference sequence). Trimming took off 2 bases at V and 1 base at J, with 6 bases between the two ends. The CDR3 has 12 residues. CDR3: CSARYRSYEQYV. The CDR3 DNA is TGCAGTGCTAGATACCGATCCTACGAGCAGTACGTC.

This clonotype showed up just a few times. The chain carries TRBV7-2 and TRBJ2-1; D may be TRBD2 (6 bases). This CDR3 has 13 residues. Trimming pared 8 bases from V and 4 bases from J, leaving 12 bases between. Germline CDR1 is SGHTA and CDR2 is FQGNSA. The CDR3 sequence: CASGTRGYNEQFF. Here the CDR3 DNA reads TGTGCCAGCGGTACGCGGGGATACAATGAGCAGTTCTTC. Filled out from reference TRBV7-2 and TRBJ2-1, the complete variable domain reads GAGVSQSPSNKVTEKGKDVELRCDPISGHTALYWYRQSLGQGLEFLIYFQGNSAPDKSGLPSDRFSAERTGGSVSTLTIQRTQQEDSAVYLCASGTRGYNEQFFGPGTRLTVL.

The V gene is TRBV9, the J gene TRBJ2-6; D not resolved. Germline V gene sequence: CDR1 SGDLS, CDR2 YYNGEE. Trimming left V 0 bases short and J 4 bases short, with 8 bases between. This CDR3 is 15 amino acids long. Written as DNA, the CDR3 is TGTGCCAGCAGCGTAGCTGGTCACGGGGCCAACGTCCTGACTTTC. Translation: CASSVAGHGANVLTF.

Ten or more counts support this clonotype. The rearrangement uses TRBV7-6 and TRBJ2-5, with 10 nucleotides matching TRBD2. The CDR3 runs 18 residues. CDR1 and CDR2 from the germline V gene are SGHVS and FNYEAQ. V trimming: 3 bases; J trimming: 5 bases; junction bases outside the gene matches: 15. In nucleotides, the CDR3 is TGTGCCAGCAGCTTTAGCGGGGGGCATGACATGCTGCGGGAGACCCAGTACTTC. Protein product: CASSFSGGHDMLRETQYF. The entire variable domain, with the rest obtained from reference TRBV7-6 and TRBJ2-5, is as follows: GAGVSQSPRYKVTKRGQDVALRCDPISGHVSLYWYRQALGQGPEFLTYFNYEAQQDKSGLPNDRFSAERPEGSISTLTIQRTEQRDSAMYRCASSFSGGHDMLRETQYFGPGTRLLVL.